This T cell receptor beta chain was documented in a study of early T cells in non-severe SARS-CoV-2 infection. Study results and caveats: The VDJdb matching leaned toward anti-spike CD8 responses and overlooked private and CD4 specificities.

V lost 4 bases to trimming and J lost 0 bases, with 8 bases between them. The CDR3 is 14 amino acids. Germline V gene sequence: CDR1 SGHDN, CDR2 FVKESK. This clonotype was counted many times. Its antigen is currently unknown. cDNA molecules, individually, were tagged with unique molecular identifiers. Each CDR3 protein is one row after TCRdb ran MiXCR on the 5' RACE reads. The repertoire holds about 28,000 distinct CDR3 sequences, about 5.3% seen once, with roughly a quarter in the top ten. The receptor comes from an adult who was a healthcare worker with PCR-confirmed SARS-CoV-2 infection or an uninfected control (not recorded which). Sequencing input: whole blood. The rearrangement links TRBV14 to TRBJ2-3, with D uncertain. The CDR3 is CASSPTVSTDTQYF. CDR3 nucleotides: TGTGCCAGCAGCCCCACGGTGAGCACAGATACGCAGTATTTT.